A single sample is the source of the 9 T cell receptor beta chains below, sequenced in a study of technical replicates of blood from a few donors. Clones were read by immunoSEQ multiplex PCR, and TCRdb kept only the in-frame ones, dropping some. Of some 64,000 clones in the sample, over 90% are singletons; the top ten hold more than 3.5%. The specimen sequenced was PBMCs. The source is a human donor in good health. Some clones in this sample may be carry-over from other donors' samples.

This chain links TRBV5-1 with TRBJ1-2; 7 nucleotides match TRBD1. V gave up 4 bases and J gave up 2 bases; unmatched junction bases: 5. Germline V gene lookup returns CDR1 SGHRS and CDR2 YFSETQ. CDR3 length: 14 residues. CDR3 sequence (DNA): TGCGCCAGCAGCCCAACGACAGGGAACTATGGCTACACCTTC. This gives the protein CASSPTTGNYGYTF.

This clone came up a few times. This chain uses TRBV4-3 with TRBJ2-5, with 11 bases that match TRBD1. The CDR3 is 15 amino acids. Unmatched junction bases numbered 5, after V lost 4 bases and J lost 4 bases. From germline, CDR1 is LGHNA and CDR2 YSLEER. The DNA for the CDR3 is TGCGCCAGCAGCCCAGGGACAGGGGGTGTAGAGACCCAGTACTTC. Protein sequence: CASSPGTGGVETQYF.

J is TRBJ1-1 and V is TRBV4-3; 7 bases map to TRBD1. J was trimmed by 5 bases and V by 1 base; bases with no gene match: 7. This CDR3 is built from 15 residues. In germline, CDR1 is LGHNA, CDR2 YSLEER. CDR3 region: CASSQGFTGDTEAFF. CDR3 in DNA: TGCGCCAGCAGCCAAGGATTTACAGGGGATACTGAAGCTTTCTTT.

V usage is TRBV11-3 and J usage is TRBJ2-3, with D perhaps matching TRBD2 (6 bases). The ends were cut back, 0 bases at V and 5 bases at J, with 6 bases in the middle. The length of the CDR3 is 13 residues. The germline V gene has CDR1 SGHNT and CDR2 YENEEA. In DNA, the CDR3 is TGTGCCAGCAGCTTAGACGGGGGAGATACGCAGTATTTT. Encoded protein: CASSLDGGDTQYF.

DNA for the CDR3: TGTGCCGCAGACAGGGGGCTCTATGGCTACACCTTC. Translated, it gives CAADRGLYGYTF. V is TRBV30 and J is TRBJ1-2, with 10 bases identical to TRBD1. This CDR3 contains 12 residues. Germline CDR1 is GTSNPN and CDR2 is SVGIG (reference sequence). With 8 bases clipped from V and 4 bases from J, the junction kept 4 bases outside the gene matches.

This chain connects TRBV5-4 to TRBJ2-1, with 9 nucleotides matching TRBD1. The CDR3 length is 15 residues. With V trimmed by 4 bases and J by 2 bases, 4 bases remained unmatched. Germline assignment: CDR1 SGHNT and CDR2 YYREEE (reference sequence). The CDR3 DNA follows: TGTGCCAGCAGCAGGGGGACAGGGACCTACAATGAGCAGTTCTTC. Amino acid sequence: CASSRGTGTYNEQFF.

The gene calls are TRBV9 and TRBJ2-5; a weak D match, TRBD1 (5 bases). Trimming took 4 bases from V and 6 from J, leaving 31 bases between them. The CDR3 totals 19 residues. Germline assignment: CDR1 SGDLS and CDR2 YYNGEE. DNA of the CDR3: TGTGCCAGCAGCCGCGGAAAACTCGAGCAAGGGGTACCCAAGCAGACCCAGTACTTC. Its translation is CASSRGKLEQGVPKQTQYF. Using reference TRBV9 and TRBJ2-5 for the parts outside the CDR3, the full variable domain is DSGVTQTPKHLITATGQRVTLRCSPRSGDLSVYWYQQSLDQGLQFLIQYYNGEERAKGNILERFSAQQFPDLHSELNLSSLELGDSALYFCASSRGKLEQGVPKQTQYFGPGTRLLVL.

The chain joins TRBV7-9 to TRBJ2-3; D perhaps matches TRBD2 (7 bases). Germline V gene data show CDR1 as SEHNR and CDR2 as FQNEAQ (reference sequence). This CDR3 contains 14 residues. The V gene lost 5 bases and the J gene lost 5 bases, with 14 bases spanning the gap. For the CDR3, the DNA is TGTGCCAGCAGCCTAGGGGGGGGCCGAGATACGCAGTATTTT. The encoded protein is CASSLGGGRDTQYF.

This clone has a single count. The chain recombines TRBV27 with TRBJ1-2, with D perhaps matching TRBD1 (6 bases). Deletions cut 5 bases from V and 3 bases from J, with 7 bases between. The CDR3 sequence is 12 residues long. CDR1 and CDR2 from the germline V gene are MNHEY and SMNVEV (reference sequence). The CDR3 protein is CASSTGHYGYTF. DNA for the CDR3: TGTGCCAGCAGTACAGGGCACTATGGCTACACCTTC.